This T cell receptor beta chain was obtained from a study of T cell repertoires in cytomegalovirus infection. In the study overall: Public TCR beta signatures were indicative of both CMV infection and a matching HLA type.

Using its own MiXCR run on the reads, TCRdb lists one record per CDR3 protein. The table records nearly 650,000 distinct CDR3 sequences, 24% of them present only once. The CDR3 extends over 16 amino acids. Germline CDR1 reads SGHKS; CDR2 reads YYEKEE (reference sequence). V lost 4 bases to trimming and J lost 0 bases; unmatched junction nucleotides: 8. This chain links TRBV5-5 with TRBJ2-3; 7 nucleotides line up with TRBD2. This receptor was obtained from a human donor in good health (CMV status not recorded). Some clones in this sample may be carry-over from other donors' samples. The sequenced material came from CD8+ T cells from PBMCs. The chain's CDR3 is CASSRGEGTSTDTQYF. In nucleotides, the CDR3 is TGTGCCAGCAGCCGGGGGGAGGGGACTAGCACAGATACGCAGTATTTT.